This T cell receptor beta chain was documented in a study of cytomegalovirus exposure and HLA in healthy donors. About the study: From around 180 million T cells, an earlier analysis saw 110 million or so unique TCR beta sequences. Across under 450 genotyped donors, just over 80% landed in the Caucasian-associated ancestry cluster.

In this sample, this clone turned up a few times. Its antigen is not known. The junction shows a germline mismatch at one end, possibly a read error. The CDR3 spans 12 residues. CDR1 is SEHNR and CDR2 is FQNEAQ in the germline V gene (reference sequence). General study points: About 87% or about 30% of the time was how often most TCR beta V segments were productive, according to an earlier analysis. In the analysis, some V segments, TRBV6-2 and TRBV6-3 included, were excluded as indistinguishable.

Both 60 Vbeta primers and 13 Jbeta primers went into the PCR. Data came from immunoSEQ multiplex PCR; TCRdb stores just in-frame clones and leaves some out. The sample carries roughly 59,000 clones, approximately 70% recorded once. The receptor was isolated from a man aged 40-49 years in good health and CMV-seropositive. The sequencing sample was made of PBMCs. This sequence joins TRBV7-9 and TRBJ1-2, with D hard to call. The CDR3, as DNA: TGTTCCAGCAGCTTAACAAGTGCTGGCTACACCTTC. It yields the protein CSSSLTSAGYTF.